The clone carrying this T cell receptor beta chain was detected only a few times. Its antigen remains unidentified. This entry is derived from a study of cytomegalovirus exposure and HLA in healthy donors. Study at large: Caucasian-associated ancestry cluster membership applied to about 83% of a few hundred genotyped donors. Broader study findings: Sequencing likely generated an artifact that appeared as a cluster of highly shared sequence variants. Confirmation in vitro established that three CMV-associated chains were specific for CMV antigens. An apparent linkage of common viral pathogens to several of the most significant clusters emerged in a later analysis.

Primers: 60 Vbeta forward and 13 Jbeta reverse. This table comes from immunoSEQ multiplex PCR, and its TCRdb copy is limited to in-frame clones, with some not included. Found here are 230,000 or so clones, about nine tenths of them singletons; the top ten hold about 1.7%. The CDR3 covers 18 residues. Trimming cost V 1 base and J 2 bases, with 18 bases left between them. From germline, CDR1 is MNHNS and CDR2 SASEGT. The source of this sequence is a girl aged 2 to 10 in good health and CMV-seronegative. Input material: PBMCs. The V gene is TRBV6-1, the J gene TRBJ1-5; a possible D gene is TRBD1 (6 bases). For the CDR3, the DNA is TGTGCCAGCAGTGAAGTTTTGCGGGGGGCGCGTGGCAATCAGCCCCAGCATTTT. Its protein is CASSEVLRGARGNQPQHF.